These T cell receptor beta chains were read from a single sample in a study of T-cell memory formation after mild COVID-19. TCRdb reanalysed the 5' RACE reads using MiXCR and keeps one entry per CDR3 protein. The sample contains around 440,000 distinct CDR3 sequences, 18% of which appear only once. The specimen sequenced was PBMCs or a T cell subset sorted from them (not recorded which). These receptors originate from an adult woman who had mild COVID-19 (a few samples of this study predate the infection). Cell type and time point are not known. CDR3s include the opening cysteine and the closing phenylalanine or tryptophan. The D gene is left open where the match is weak. Size tells how often a clone was seen (once, few, many) or the class of an expanded clone, and some rows leave it out.

cdr3_nt: TGTGCCAGCAGCCTAACAGGGTACTATGGCTACACCTTC; cdr3_aa: CASSLTGYYGYTF; j_call: TRBJ1-2; v_call: TRBV7-2; d_call: NA; cdr3_length: 13; clone_size: NA
cdr3_nt: TGTGCCAGCAGTGAATCCCGACTGTTAGGAGAGACCCAGTACTTC; cdr3_aa: CASSESRLLGETQYF; j_call: TRBJ2-5; v_call: TRBV25-1; d_call: NA; cdr3_length: 15; clone_size: NA
cdr3_nt: TGCGCCAGCAGCCAAGAAAAAGACTTCTTAGGGGAGCTGTTTTTT; cdr3_aa: CASSQEKDFLGELFF; j_call: TRBJ2-2; v_call: TRBV4-3; d_call: NA; cdr3_length: 15; clone_size: NA
cdr3_nt: TGTGCCAGCAGCCCACCCCCGGGACGACTCCTCCACTTT; cdr3_aa: CASSPPPGRLLHF; j_call: TRBJ1-6; v_call: TRBV6-5; d_call: NA; cdr3_length: 13; clone_size: NA
cdr3_nt: TGTGCCATCAGTGAGGGGACAGCAGCTAGCAATCAGCCCCAGCATTTT; cdr3_aa: CAISEGTAASNQPQHF; j_call: TRBJ1-5; v_call: TRBV10-3; d_call: TRBD1; cdr3_length: 16; clone_size: few
cdr3_nt: TGCGCCAGCAGCTTGGCCGGTGGCGGGGCCACCGGGGAGCTGTTTTTT; cdr3_aa: CASSLAGGGATGELFF; j_call: TRBJ2-2; v_call: TRBV5-1; d_call: NA; cdr3_length: 16; clone_size: NA
cdr3_nt: TGCAGCGTCGGAGGTACTAGCGGGGCGTCATCCTACAATGAGCAGTTCTTC; cdr3_aa: CSVGGTSGASSYNEQFF; j_call: TRBJ2-1; v_call: TRBV29-1; d_call: TRBD2; cdr3_length: 17; clone_size: NA
cdr3_nt: TGTGCCACCAGTGATCCCCTAGCGGGAGATGCTGAGCAGTTCTTC; cdr3_aa: CATSDPLAGDAEQFF; j_call: TRBJ2-1; v_call: TRBV24-1; d_call: TRBD2; cdr3_length: 15; clone_size: few
cdr3_nt: TGTGCAAGTCGCCCCTTGACGACAGGGGGCCTACCCACCTATGGCTACACCTTC; cdr3_aa: CASRPLTTGGLPTYGYTF; j_call: TRBJ1-2; v_call: TRBV12-2; d_call: NA; cdr3_length: 18; clone_size: NA
cdr3_nt: TGCAGCGTTGAAAGAGCGGGGGTCTACAATGAGCAGTTCTTC; cdr3_aa: CSVERAGVYNEQFF; j_call: TRBJ2-1; v_call: TRBV29-1; d_call: TRBD2; cdr3_length: 14; clone_size: NA
cdr3_nt: TGTGCCAGCAGTTACTTGGGCTTCGGGGGGGTCTCCTACGAGCAGTACTTC; cdr3_aa: CASSYLGFGGVSYEQYF; j_call: TRBJ2-7; v_call: TRBV6-2/TRBV6-3; d_call: TRBD2; cdr3_length: 17; clone_size: few
cdr3_nt: TGTGCCAGCACCTACGGGGGGGACAGAACCTACGAGCAGTACTTC; cdr3_aa: CASTYGGDRTYEQYF; j_call: TRBJ2-7; v_call: TRBV6-6; d_call: NA; cdr3_length: 15; clone_size: many
cdr3_nt: TGTGCCAGCTCTCGGCGGGGGATCACTGAAGCTTTCTTT; cdr3_aa: CASSRRGITEAFF; j_call: TRBJ1-1; v_call: TRBV7-9; d_call: NA; cdr3_length: 13; clone_size: few
cdr3_nt: TGTGCCACCAGTGATACCAGGGGCACCAGCGCCTACGAGCAGTACTTC; cdr3_aa: CATSDTRGTSAYEQYF; j_call: TRBJ2-7; v_call: TRBV24-1; d_call: NA; cdr3_length: 16; clone_size: few
cdr3_nt: TGTGCCAGCAGTGAAGAAAACTTCCAGAACACTGAAGCTTTCTTT; cdr3_aa: CASSEENFQNTEAFF; j_call: TRBJ1-1; v_call: TRBV2; d_call: NA; cdr3_length: 15; clone_size: NA
cdr3_nt: TGTGCCAGCAGCTTCCCGACCCTTGAGGTCTCCTACGAGCAGTACTTC; cdr3_aa: CASSFPTLEVSYEQYF; j_call: TRBJ2-7; v_call: TRBV5-6; d_call: NA; cdr3_length: 16; clone_size: few
cdr3_nt: TGTGCCAGCAGCTTAGTTACAGGGACTTACAATGAGCAGTTCTTC; cdr3_aa: CASSLVTGTYNEQFF; j_call: TRBJ2-1; v_call: TRBV7-8; d_call: NA; cdr3_length: 15; clone_size: NA
cdr3_nt: TGTGCCAGCAGTAGCGTCGGTGAGACCCAGTACTTC; cdr3_aa: CASSSVGETQYF; j_call: TRBJ2-5; v_call: TRBV27; d_call: NA; cdr3_length: 12; clone_size: NA
cdr3_nt: TGTGCCAGCAGCTTGGCAACGGGGGACGGCTACACCTTC; cdr3_aa: CASSLATGDGYTF; j_call: TRBJ1-2; v_call: TRBV5-4; d_call: NA; cdr3_length: 13; clone_size: NA
cdr3_nt: TGTGCCAGCAGCTTAGGGGCAAGGGGTCAGGGGACAGATACGCAGTATTTT; cdr3_aa: CASSLGARGQGTDTQYF; j_call: TRBJ2-3; v_call: TRBV7-3; d_call: NA; cdr3_length: 17; clone_size: many
cdr3_nt: TGTGCCAGCAGTTTAACAGGGTCAGAGGAAAAACTGTTTTTT; cdr3_aa: CASSLTGSEEKLFF; j_call: TRBJ1-4; v_call: TRBV12-3/TRBV12-4; d_call: NA; cdr3_length: 14; clone_size: NA
cdr3_nt: TGTGCCTGGAATAACGTGAGGAACACTGAAGCTTTCTTT; cdr3_aa: CAWNNVRNTEAFF; j_call: TRBJ1-1; v_call: TRBV30; d_call: NA; cdr3_length: 13; clone_size: few
cdr3_nt: TGTGCCAGCAGCCACTCCCGGGACACCGGGGAGCTGTTTTTT; cdr3_aa: CASSHSRDTGELFF; j_call: TRBJ2-2; v_call: TRBV7-3; d_call: NA; cdr3_length: 14; clone_size: many
cdr3_nt: TGTGCCAGCAGCCCCCTGGGGGTTTCCACAGATACGCAGTATTTT; cdr3_aa: CASSPLGVSTDTQYF; j_call: TRBJ2-3; v_call: TRBV7-9; d_call: NA; cdr3_length: 15; clone_size: NA
cdr3_nt: TGCGCCAGCAGCCAAGAACCCGTCGGCGGGGGGGACGAGCAGTACTTC; cdr3_aa: CASSQEPVGGGDEQYF; j_call: TRBJ2-7; v_call: TRBV4-3; d_call: TRBD2; cdr3_length: 16; clone_size: NA
cdr3_nt: TGTGCCAGCAGCTTAGTAAAGGTTACTACCGGCACCGGGGAGCTGTTTTTT; cdr3_aa: CASSLVKVTTGTGELFF; j_call: TRBJ2-2; v_call: TRBV7-2; d_call: NA; cdr3_length: 17; clone_size: NA
cdr3_nt: TGTGCCAGTAGCTCAGGGGTCGAGAATCAGCCCCAGCATTTT; cdr3_aa: CASSSGVENQPQHF; j_call: TRBJ1-5; v_call: TRBV19; d_call: NA; cdr3_length: 14; clone_size: NA
cdr3_nt: TGTGCCAGCAGCTTAGCAGAGTCGCGCGGGGGGGAGCTGTTTTTT; cdr3_aa: CASSLAESRGGELFF; j_call: TRBJ2-2; v_call: TRBV7-9; d_call: NA; cdr3_length: 15; clone_size: few
cdr3_nt: TGCGCCAGCAGACCTGAGGGGGGGGCACTGACTGAAGCTTTCTTT; cdr3_aa: CASRPEGGALTEAFF; j_call: TRBJ1-1; v_call: TRBV5-1; d_call: NA; cdr3_length: 15; clone_size: NA
cdr3_nt: TGTGCCAGCAGCTTAGCGTATCTAGCGGGAGCCGGGGAGCTGTTTTTT; cdr3_aa: CASSLAYLAGAGELFF; j_call: TRBJ2-2; v_call: TRBV7-2; d_call: TRBD2; cdr3_length: 16; clone_size: NA
cdr3_nt: TGTGCCAGCAGCTCCGTTGGGGGGGCCGTCCAAGAGACCCAGTACTTC; cdr3_aa: CASSSVGGAVQETQYF; j_call: TRBJ2-5; v_call: TRBV7-3; d_call: NA; cdr3_length: 16; clone_size: NA
cdr3_nt: TGCAGCGCCCAAAGGACACTGAACACTGAAGCTTTCTTT; cdr3_aa: CSAQRTLNTEAFF; j_call: TRBJ1-1; v_call: TRBV29-1; d_call: NA; cdr3_length: 13; clone_size: NA
cdr3_nt: TGTGCCAGCAGCTTAACGCAGCCTAGCGGCTACAATGAGCAGTTCTTC; cdr3_aa: CASSLTQPSGYNEQFF; j_call: TRBJ2-1; v_call: TRBV7-8; d_call: TRBD2; cdr3_length: 16; clone_size: NA
cdr3_nt: TGTGCCAGCTCACCAGGCCGTAAAGAGACCCAGTACTTC; cdr3_aa: CASSPGRKETQYF; j_call: TRBJ2-5; v_call: TRBV18; d_call: NA; cdr3_length: 13; clone_size: few
cdr3_nt: TGTGCCAGCAGCCCCCGGGGAGGGGGCGTCCCCTACGAGCAGTACTTC; cdr3_aa: CASSPRGGGVPYEQYF; j_call: TRBJ2-7; v_call: TRBV7-3; d_call: NA; cdr3_length: 16; clone_size: NA
cdr3_nt: TGTGCCAGCAGCTTGCGGGTACTAGCGGGGGGACCTAGCACAGATACGCAGTATTTT; cdr3_aa: CASSLRVLAGGPSTDTQYF; j_call: TRBJ2-3; v_call: TRBV5-6; d_call: TRBD2; cdr3_length: 19; clone_size: NA
cdr3_nt: TGTGCCAGCAGCTTACAGGAGTATGGTGAAAAACTGTTTTTT; cdr3_aa: CASSLQEYGEKLFF; j_call: TRBJ1-4; v_call: TRBV7-8; d_call: NA; cdr3_length: 14; clone_size: few
cdr3_nt: TGTGCCAGCAGCTTAGGGGGACAGACCGCTAACTATGGCTACACCTTC; cdr3_aa: CASSLGGQTANYGYTF; j_call: TRBJ1-2; v_call: TRBV7-9; d_call: TRBD1; cdr3_length: 16; clone_size: few
cdr3_nt: TGTGCCAGCAGTCCAAGACTGGGTCAAGCTTTCTTT; cdr3_aa: CASSPRLGQAFF; j_call: TRBJ1-1; v_call: TRBV12-3/TRBV12-4; d_call: NA; cdr3_length: 12; clone_size: NA
cdr3_nt: TGTGCCAGCAGCCCATACACGGACCCCTACGAGCAGTACTTC; cdr3_aa: CASSPYTDPYEQYF; j_call: TRBJ2-7; v_call: TRBV11-2; d_call: NA; cdr3_length: 14; clone_size: NA
cdr3_nt: TGTGCCAGCAGCTTAGCGGCGACTCTGACTAGCGGGCTATCGCAAGAGACCCAGTACTTC; cdr3_aa: CASSLAATLTSGLSQETQYF; j_call: TRBJ2-5; v_call: TRBV7-6; d_call: TRBD2; cdr3_length: 20; clone_size: NA
cdr3_nt: TGCGCCAGCAGCTTTGGGGACAGGGCTAATTCACCCCTCCACTTT; cdr3_aa: CASSFGDRANSPLHF; j_call: TRBJ1-6; v_call: TRBV5-1; d_call: TRBD1; cdr3_length: 15; clone_size: few
cdr3_nt: TGCAGTGCTAGAGATCTAGGGACACCCTATGGCTACACCTTC; cdr3_aa: CSARDLGTPYGYTF; j_call: TRBJ1-2; v_call: TRBV20-1; d_call: NA; cdr3_length: 14; clone_size: NA
cdr3_nt: TGTGCCAGCAGCGGGGGAGTTACGAACACCGGGGAGCTGTTTTTT; cdr3_aa: CASSGGVTNTGELFF; j_call: TRBJ2-2; v_call: TRBV3-1; d_call: NA; cdr3_length: 15; clone_size: few
cdr3_nt: TGTGCCAGCAGCTTACAGCGGGGGGGCCGGTATGAGCAGTTCTTC; cdr3_aa: CASSLQRGGRYEQFF; j_call: TRBJ2-1; v_call: TRBV7-2; d_call: TRBD2; cdr3_length: 15; clone_size: few
cdr3_nt: TGCAGCGTGACAGGGGTAGAGACCCAGTACTTC; cdr3_aa: CSVTGVETQYF; j_call: TRBJ2-5; v_call: TRBV29-1; d_call: TRBD1; cdr3_length: 11; clone_size: few
cdr3_nt: TGTGCCAGCAGCTCCTATAATTTGAGACAGGGTAAAGCCACTGAAGCTTTCTTT; cdr3_aa: CASSSYNLRQGKATEAFF; j_call: TRBJ1-1; v_call: TRBV7-9; d_call: TRBD1; cdr3_length: 18; clone_size: many
cdr3_nt: TGTGCCAGCCGTGGACAGGGGAACTTAGACATTCAGTACTTC; cdr3_aa: CASRGQGNLDIQYF; j_call: TRBJ2-4; v_call: TRBV7-9; d_call: TRBD1; cdr3_length: 14; clone_size: few
cdr3_nt: TGCAGTGCCCTCCCACTCGCAGGGAATCAGCCCCAGCATTTT; cdr3_aa: CSALPLAGNQPQHF; j_call: TRBJ1-5; v_call: TRBV20-1; d_call: NA; cdr3_length: 14; clone_size: many
cdr3_nt: TGTGCCACCAGCAGAGGGGAAGCGGCGTACCAAGAGACCCAGTACTTC; cdr3_aa: CATSRGEAAYQETQYF; j_call: TRBJ2-5; v_call: TRBV15; d_call: NA; cdr3_length: 16; clone_size: NA
cdr3_nt: TGTGCCACCAGCATGGCTCTCTCGGATTACGAGCAGTACTTC; cdr3_aa: CATSMALSDYEQYF; j_call: TRBJ2-7; v_call: TRBV15; d_call: NA; cdr3_length: 14; clone_size: NA
cdr3_nt: TGTGCCAGCAGCGCGTATTCTAGCGGGAGGGCCTATGGTGAGCAGTTCTTC; cdr3_aa: CASSAYSSGRAYGEQFF; j_call: TRBJ2-1; v_call: TRBV9; d_call: TRBD2; cdr3_length: 17; clone_size: few
cdr3_nt: TGTGCCAGCAGTAAGGGGTGGAACACTGAAGCTTTCTTT; cdr3_aa: CASSKGWNTEAFF; j_call: TRBJ1-1; v_call: TRBV5-4; d_call: NA; cdr3_length: 13; clone_size: many